Each of the 6 T cell receptor beta chains below was sequenced from the same sample in a study of blood T cell repertoires in COVID-19. Profiling relied on immunoSEQ multiplex PCR, and the TCRdb table lists in-frame clones only, not all of them. The sample lists approximately 530,000 clones, less than 90% seen once, with roughly 7.3% in the top ten. Sequencing input: peripheral blood. These receptors came from a woman between 45 and 65 years old with COVID-19, enrolled during active disease.

The gene calls are TRBV6-1 and TRBJ1-1; D may be TRBD1 (6 bases). Between the trimmed V and J ends, which lost 3 bases and 0 bases, there was a span of 14 bases. CDR1 and CDR2 from the germline V gene are MNHNS and SASEGT. The CDR3 contains 16 residues. The CDR3 region has the DNA TGTGCCAGCAGTGACCCGGGACAACCGATGAACACTGAAGCTTTCTTT. It encodes CASSDPGQPMNTEAFF.

V gene TRBV19 combines with J gene TRBJ2-1; D may be TRBD1 (6 bases). The V end lost 3 bases, the J end lost 10 bases, and 16 bases lay between the germline ends. Per the germline V gene, CDR1 is LNHDA and CDR2 is SQIVND (reference sequence). CDR3 length: 14 residues. CDR3 nucleotides: TGTGCCAGTAGTATGAAACAGGGTCACGCGGAGCAGTTCTTC. The encoded protein is CASSMKQGHAEQFF.

This chain links TRBV20-1 with TRBJ1-1, with 9 bases aligning to TRBD1. From germline, CDR1 is DFQATT and CDR2 SNEGSKA (reference sequence). The CDR3 runs 15 residues. Trimming took 3 bases from V and 5 from J; bases not matched to a gene: 10. CDR3 loop: CSASDPDRGETEAFF. CDR3 coding DNA: TGCAGTGCTAGTGACCCTGACAGGGGGGAGACTGAAGCTTTCTTT.

This chain links TRBV6-6 with TRBJ2-1; 8 nucleotides match TRBD2. Germline V gives CDR1 MNHNY, CDR2 SVGAGI (reference sequence). This CDR3 spans 15 amino acids. V lost 6 bases, J lost 7 bases, and 11 bases stayed unmatched. DNA of the CDR3: TGTGCCAGCAGCTCCTCCGGGACTAGAGGTAATGAGCAGTTCTTC. Its translation is CASSSSGTRGNEQFF.

CDR3 bases: TGTGCCAGCAGCCCCGCCGGCAGGGGGACGTTCAATGAGCAGTTCTTC. Its translation is CASSPAGRGTFNEQFF. This rearrangement joins TRBV14 to TRBJ2-1; 7 bases fit TRBD1. With V trimmed by 4 bases and J by 6 bases, 12 bases remained unmatched. Germline V gene lookup returns CDR1 SGHDN and CDR2 FVKESK. The length of the CDR3 is 16 residues. Full variable domain (missing parts from reference TRBV14 and TRBJ2-1): EAGVTQFPSHSVIEKGQTVTLRCDPISGHDNLYWYRRVMGKEIKFLLHFVKESKQDESGMPNNRFLAERTGGTYSTLKVQPAELEDSGVYFCASSPAGRGTFNEQFFGPGTRLTVL.

The chain carries TRBV6-6 and TRBJ2-2; D is possibly TRBD2 (7 bases). Trimming removed 3 bases from V and 5 bases from J, with 16 bases in between. The CDR3 runs to 16 residues. CDR1 is MNHNY, CDR2 SVGAGI, per germline (reference sequence). CDR3 in amino acids: CASSYLAGAGTGELFF. The CDR3 nucleotides read TGTGCCAGCAGTTATCTCGCGGGGGCGGGGACCGGGGAGCTGTTTTTT.